The source of this TCR beta chain is a study of blood T cell repertoires in COVID-19. Authors' analysis steps: By means of reference gene primer amplification, nucleated cell counts were estimated. Profiled with immunoSEQ multiplex PCR; TCRdb holds only in-frame clones, not every one. V, J and clone size are those of that table, while D and trimming were read from the DNA. Of about 310,000 clones listed, roughly 85% were seen once; the top ten hold 1.9%. Assignment of participants to cohorts was predicated upon participant-reported clinical history. What was sequenced was PBMCs or T cells enriched from blood (not recorded which). The receptor comes from a woman in her twenties or thirties who had been exposed to COVID-19.

As DNA, the CDR3 is TGTGCCAGCAAAAGACAGGCCGCCTATGGCTACACCTTC. It translates to CASKRQAAYGYTF. The chain is built from TRBV12-3 or TRBV12-4 and TRBJ1-2; a weak D match, TRBD1 (6 bases). Trimming left V 7 bases short and J 4 bases short, with 13 bases between. CDR3 length equals 13 residues.